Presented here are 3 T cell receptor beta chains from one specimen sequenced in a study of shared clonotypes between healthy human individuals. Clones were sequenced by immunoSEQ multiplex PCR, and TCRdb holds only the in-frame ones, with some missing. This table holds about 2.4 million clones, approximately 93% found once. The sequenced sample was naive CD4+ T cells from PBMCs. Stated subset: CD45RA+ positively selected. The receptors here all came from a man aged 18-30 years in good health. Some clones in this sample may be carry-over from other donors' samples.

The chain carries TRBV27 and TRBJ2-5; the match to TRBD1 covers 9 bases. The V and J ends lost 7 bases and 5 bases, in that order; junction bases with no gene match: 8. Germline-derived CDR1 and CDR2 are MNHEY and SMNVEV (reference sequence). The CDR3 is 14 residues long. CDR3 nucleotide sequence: TGTGCCAGCAAGAGACAGGGGGTGGGGGAGACCCAGTACTTC. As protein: CASKRQGVGETQYF.

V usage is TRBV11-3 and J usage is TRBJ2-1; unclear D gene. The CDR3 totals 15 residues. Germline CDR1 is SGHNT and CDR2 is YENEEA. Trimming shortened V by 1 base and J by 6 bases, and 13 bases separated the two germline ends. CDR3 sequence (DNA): TGTGCCAGCAGCTTAGGGCAGGTATTTTCCAATGAGCAGTTCTTC. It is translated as CASSLGQVFSNEQFF. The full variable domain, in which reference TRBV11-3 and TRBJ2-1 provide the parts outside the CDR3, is EAGVVQSPRYKIIEKKQPVAFWCNPISGHNTLYWYLQNLGQGPELLIRYENEEAVDDSQLPKDRFSAERLKGVDSTLKIQPAELGDSAVYLCASSLGQVFSNEQFFGPGTRLTVL.

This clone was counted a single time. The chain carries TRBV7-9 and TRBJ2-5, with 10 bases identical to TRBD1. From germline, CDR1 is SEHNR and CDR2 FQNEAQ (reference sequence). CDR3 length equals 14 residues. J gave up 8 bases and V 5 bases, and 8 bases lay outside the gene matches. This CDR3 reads CASSPGQGVGTQYF. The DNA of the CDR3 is TGTGCCAGCAGCCCTGGACAGGGGGTTGGCACCCAGTACTTC. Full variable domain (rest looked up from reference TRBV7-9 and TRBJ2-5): DTGVSQNPRHKITKRGQNVTFRCDPISEHNRLYWYRQTLGQGPEFLTYFQNEAQLEKSRLLSDRFSAERPKGSFSTLEIQRTEQGDSAMYLCASSPGQGVGTQYFGPGTRLLVL.